The clone carrying this T cell receptor beta chain is termed medium-sized. Its specificity is not known. This entry belongs to a study of T cell repertoires in cytomegalovirus infection. Across the whole study: CMV infection together with matching HLA type was indicated by public TCR beta signatures.

TCRdb itself ran the reads through MiXCR, one entry per CDR3 protein. The sample lists 250,000 to 300,000 distinct CDR3 sequences, 20% to 25% seen once, with around 20% in the top ten. J was trimmed by 5 bases and V by 5 bases; bases with no gene match: 5. Germline lookup yields CDR1 SGHTA and CDR2 FQGNSA. This CDR3 is built from 15 residues. This sample comprised cultured PBMCs, obtained from culture after CMV antigen stimulation. The rearrangement uses TRBV7-2 and TRBJ2-7; 14 nucleotides line up with TRBD2. This receptor was identified in a human donor in good health (CMV status not recorded). Some clones in this sample may be carry-over from other donors' samples. The CDR3: CASSPGLAGGHEQYF. The CDR3 nucleotides are TGTGCCAGCAGCCCCGGACTAGCGGGAGGCCACGAGCAGTACTTC.